This TCR beta chain is from a study of sequential checkpoint blockade in melanoma. Clones were sequenced by immunoSEQ multiplex PCR, and TCRdb holds only the in-frame ones, with some missing. The table lists 15,000 to 20,000 clones, about 92% of them singletons. Described treatment: randomized to nivolumab then ipilimumab (arm A) or the reverse (arm B). Germline assignment: CDR1 SGHRS and CDR2 YFSETQ. The CDR3 has 19 residues. V trimming: 2 bases; J trimming: 0 bases; junction bases outside the gene matches: 11. The rearrangement links TRBV5-1 to TRBJ2-7; 13 nucleotides match TRBD2. This specimen consisted of CD8+ T cells sorted from blood (inferred from file names), obtained from a patient given nivolumab and ipilimumab in sequence. The receptor was derived from a human donor with melanoma. CDR3 loop: CASSFNTGTSGTSSYEQYF. The CDR3 DNA reads TGCGCCAGCAGCTTCAACACCGGGACTAGCGGGACGTCCTCCTACGAGCAGTACTTC. The entire variable domain, with the rest obtained from reference TRBV5-1 and TRBJ2-7, is as follows: KAGVTQTPRYLIKTRGQQVTLSCSPISGHRSVSWYQQTPGQGLQFLFEYFSETQRNKGNFPGRFSGRQFSNSRSEMNVSTLELGDSALYLCASSFNTGTSGTSSYEQYFGPGTRLTVT.